The T cell receptor beta chain described here comes from a study of T cell responses to AZD1222 COVID-19 vaccine. Study observations and caveats: Spike was spanned by vaccine-associated CD4 TCRs, which were dominant at 160-218 and 743-854.

CDR3 length equals 14 residues. Per germline, CDR1 MGHRA and CDR2 YSYEKL. The V and J ends lost 1 base and 5 bases, in that order; junction bases with no gene match: 0. Profiling relied on immunoSEQ multiplex PCR, and the TCRdb table lists in-frame clones only, not all of them. This repertoire shows 150,000 to 200,000 clones, around 93% found once; its top ten account for 1.1% to 1.5%. With regard to this clone: The antigen is unknown.

The source is an adult in good health. Material: peripheral blood, obtained on day 0 of AZD1222 vaccination. The rearrangement joins TRBV4-1 to TRBJ1-4, with TRBD1 identical over 8 bases. The CDR3 protein is CASSQGQGNEKLFF. The CDR3 bases are TGCGCCAGCAGCCAAGGACAGGGGAATGAAAAACTGTTTTTT.